The sequence of this T cell receptor (beta chain) was determined in a study of T cells in Graves' hyperthyroidism and ophthalmopathy. Findings of the study overall: A 13 V-J model separated ophthalmopathy from stable hyperthyroidism.

V was trimmed by 5 bases and J by 6 bases, leaving 19 bases between them. The CDR3 contains 16 residues. Germline V gene data show CDR1 as SGHAT and CDR2 as FQNNGV. Around 10 ml of fresh peripheral blood supplied the PBMCs. This clonotype was counted ten times or more. The target antigen is unknown. Amplified TCR beta CDR3 regions derived from RNA transcripts. When the TCR CDR3 underwent first-round RT-PCR, the HTBI primer set was used. TCRdb redid the calling of the multiplex PCR reads with MiXCR, one entry per CDR3 protein. This table holds around 450,000 distinct CDR3 sequences, around 14% found once.

The sequenced material came from blood. The rearrangement joins TRBV11-2 to TRBJ2-2; unclear D gene. This receptor was identified in a woman aged 18-30 years with Graves' hyperthyroidism. The CDR3 sequence is CASSKGVSSWAGELFF. The CDR3 nucleotides are TGTGCCAGCAGCAAAGGAGTCAGCAGTTGGGCCGGGGAGCTGTTTTTT.